The clone carrying this T cell receptor beta chain was recorded at least ten times. Library construction for TCR beta used iRepertoire HTBI primers and Arm-PCR of CDR3 regions. TCRdb re-derived calls from the multiplex PCR reads in MiXCR, one entry per CDR3 protein. The repertoire has a few hundred thousand distinct CDR3 sequences, about 13% of them found once; the top ten carry 8.5% to 10%. The time point is: newly diagnosed GD, antithyroid drugs for less than 3 months. With RNA extracted from PBMCs as input, the TCR library was made. This record belongs to a study of regulatory T cells in long-lasting Graves disease. Separately, the same data were catalogued under a study of T cells in Graves' hyperthyroidism and ophthalmopathy.

Sequencing used peripheral blood mononuclear cells (PBMCs), obtained at new diagnosis, from a patient treated with antithyroid drugs. This receptor was taken from a man aged 25 to 40 with Graves disease.

CDR3 DNA sequence: TGCAGTGCTAGAGTTGGTTACGAGCAGTACTTC. Protein sequence: CSARVGYEQYF. The chain links TRBV20-1 to TRBJ2-7; no reliable D call. Trimming stripped 1 base from V and 4 bases from J, with 5 bases between. CDR3 length: 11 residues. Germline loops: CDR1 DFQATT, CDR2 SNEGSKA (reference sequence).